A selection of T cell receptor beta chains follows, all from one sample in a study of blood T cells in healthy people across ages. From the 5' RACE reads, TCRdb called clonotypes with MiXCR, one entry per CDR3 protein. The table lists 1.5 million to 2 million distinct CDR3 sequences, roughly 27% of them singletons. Sequenced input: blood. These receptor sequences come from a young woman in good health. Each CDR3 is given with its conserved first and last residue. The D gene is left open where the match is weak. Clone sizes are given selectively: once, few, many, or a class where the clone is expanded.

TRBJ1-6,TRBV14,few,TRBD1,CASSPNRGFSPLHF,TGTGCCAGCAGCCCCAACAGGGGTTTTTCACCCCTCCACTTT
TRBJ2-1,TRBV5-1,few,.,CASSLAGRASYNEQFF,TGCGCCAGCAGCTTGGCCGGGCGGGCCAGCTACAATGAGCAGTTCTTC
TRBJ2-3,TRBV3-1,.,TRBD2,CASSLDPAGGGSTDTQYF,TGTGCCAGCAGCCTTGACCCAGCGGGAGGTGGCTCCACAGATACGCAGTATTTT
TRBJ2-5,TRBV12-3/TRBV12-4,few,.,CASSFGSAETQYF,TGTGCCAGCAGTTTTGGTAGCGCAGAGACCCAGTACTTC
TRBJ2-5,TRBV19,.,TRBD2,CASSIGGRAGETQYF,TGTGCCAGTAGTATAGGCGGGAGGGCAGGAGAGACCCAGTACTTC
TRBJ2-3,TRBV25-1,.,TRBD2,CASSVLAGVWDTQYF,TGTGCCAGCAGTGTCCTAGCGGGCGTGTGGGATACGCAGTATTTT
TRBJ2-7,TRBV7-2,.,.,CASSLGKGVSYEQYF,TGTGCCAGCAGCTTAGGGAAAGGGGTCTCCTACGAGCAGTACTTC
TRBJ2-3,TRBV20-1,.,.,CSASPRVSGTDTQYF,TGCAGTGCTAGCCCGCGGGTTTCCGGCACAGATACGCAGTATTTT
TRBJ1-4,TRBV10-3,.,TRBD1,CAISEDRVGEKLFF,TGTGCCATCAGTGAAGACAGGGTTGGCGAAAAACTGTTTTTT
TRBJ2-1,TRBV20-1,few,TRBD2,CSAVTSGASSYNEQFF,TGCAGTGCTGTGACTAGCGGGGCGAGCTCCTACAATGAGCAGTTCTTC
TRBJ2-7,TRBV28,.,.,CASSLPRAEKYF,TGTGCCAGCAGTTTACCACGAGCCGAGAAGTACTTC
TRBJ2-3,TRBV12-5,few,.,CASGLARDTQYF,TGTGCTAGTGGTTTGGCACGGGATACGCAGTATTTT
TRBJ2-3,TRBV7-9,.,.,CASSPMAGQRGDTQYF,TGTGCCAGCAGCCCAATGGCGGGACAGAGGGGAGATACGCAGTATTTT
TRBJ1-4,TRBV6-1,.,.,CASSRRRGTNEKLFF,TGTGCCAGCAGCAGGCGACGTGGGACTAATGAAAAACTGTTTTTT
TRBJ2-3,TRBV7-9,.,.,CAGSPQDSSRDTQYF,TGTGCCGGCAGTCCTCAGGACAGCTCAAGAGATACGCAGTATTTT
TRBJ2-7,TRBV6-2/TRBV6-3,few,.,CASSSGSGDYNEQYF,TGTGCCAGCAGTTCGGGGTCGGGAGACTACAATGAGCAGTACTTC